The 2 T cell receptor beta chains below were found in one sample sequenced in a study of T cells in localized non-small cell lung cancer. The method was immunoSEQ multiplex PCR; TCRdb's version includes in-frame clones alone and lacks a portion of them. Of 75,000 to 85,000 clones in the sample, about 84% were seen once. The sample was peripheral blood, taken before any cancer treatment. These receptors were collected from a female donor at least 60 years old with stage I lung adenocarcinoma.

The CDR3 here is CASRRDSYGYTF. Written as DNA, the CDR3 is TGTGCCAGCAGGCGGGACAGTTATGGCTACACCTTC. This chain links TRBV28 with TRBJ1-2, with TRBD1 identical over 7 bases. The germline CDR1 and CDR2 sequences are MDHEN and SYDVKM. V was pared by 6 bases and J by 5 bases, with 3 bases of the junction left unmatched. The CDR3 runs 12 residues.

CDR3 DNA sequence: TGTGCCAGCAGCCTCGGGAGCTCCTACAATGAGCAGTTCTTC. It yields the protein CASSLGSSYNEQFF. V is TRBV27 and J is TRBJ2-1, with D perhaps matching TRBD2 (6 bases). Per germline, CDR1 MNHEY and CDR2 SMNVEV (reference sequence). The CDR3 sequence is 14 residues long. The V end was cut by 6 bases, the J end by 0 bases, with 9 bases between.